The entry below gives a single T cell receptor beta chain sequence along with its context. Antigen: not known. Trimming stripped 1 base from V and 5 bases from J, with 13 bases between. This CDR3 has 15 amino acids. CDR1 and CDR2 (germline): MDHEN, SYDVKM. In the PCR, 60 Vbeta and 13 Jbeta primers were used. Sequenced by immunoSEQ multiplex PCR; TCRdb stores in-frame clones only, minus some. Here the sample spans about 190,000 clones, almost 75% being singletons. The data were taken from a study of cytomegalovirus exposure and HLA in healthy donors. For the study at large: An early data release held tens of millions of unique TCRs from HLA-typed donors. Study-wide results and caveats: A later analysis linked a missense DCLRE1C variant to TCR beta V- and J-gene trimming. It was reported that the classifier diagnosed cytomegalovirus status with high specificity and sensitivity in both the original and validation cohorts.

The sequence derives from a woman aged 25 to 39 in good health and CMV-seropositive. Source material: PBMCs. The chain employs TRBV28 and TRBJ2-3; D is perhaps TRBD2 (6 bases). CDR3 in DNA: TGTGCCAGCAGTTTATACACTAGCAGGAAAGATACGCAGTATTTT. Amino acids: CASSLYTSRKDTQYF.